The 22 T cell receptor beta chains below were found in one sample sequenced in a study of cytomegalovirus exposure and HLA in healthy donors. A multiplex PCR was run with 60 Vbeta primers and 13 Jbeta primers. TCRdb's copy holds only in-frame clones and misses some; the assay was immunoSEQ multiplex PCR. The sample records approximately 160,000 clones, more than 70% being singletons. The sequenced sample was PBMCs. Receptor source: a woman aged 45-59 years in good health and CMV-seropositive.

This sequence joins TRBV19 and TRBJ1-5; no clear D gene. The CDR3 loop spans 14 amino acids. Trimming cost V 6 bases and J 1 base, with 10 bases left between them. Per germline, CDR1 LNHDA and CDR2 SQIVND (reference sequence). The CDR3 nucleotides read TGTGCCAGTAGGTCAGCGTCGAGCAATCAGCCCCAGCATTTT. This gives the protein CASRSASSNQPQHF.

The chain uses TRBV9 and TRBJ1-6; tentative D call: TRBD1 (6 bases). The CDR3 is 13 residues long. CDR1 is SGDLS, CDR2 YYNGEE, per germline. Trimming shortened V by 3 bases and J by 10 bases, and 11 bases separated the two germline ends. Here the CDR3 DNA reads TGTGCCAGCAGCGAGGGACAAGAATCACCCCTCCACTTT. Translating gives CASSEGQESPLHF.

The CDR3 nucleotides read TGTGCCAGCAACCCAGGGTATAGCAATCAGCCCCAGCATTTT. Amino acids: CASNPGYSNQPQHF. This chain connects TRBV9 to TRBJ1-5, with a tentative D call TRBD1 (5 bases). The CDR3 has 14 residues. Germline V lookup: CDR1 SGDLS, CDR2 YYNGEE. With 6 bases removed from V and 0 bases from J, the gap between germline ends came to 10 bases.

This clone was found a few times. This sequence joins TRBV28 and TRBJ2-7; 7 positions agree with TRBD1. The CDR3 has 14 amino acids. Germline V gives CDR1 MDHEN, CDR2 SYDVKM. J gave up 0 bases and V 10 bases, and 9 bases lay outside the gene matches. The CDR3 bases are TGTGCCACCAAACAGGGGTTAAGCTCCTACGAGCAGTACTTC. This gives the protein CATKQGLSSYEQYF.

This clone was recorded once. In nucleotides, the CDR3 is TGCGCCAGCAGCTTCCAACAGGGGGCTTGGATAGATACGCAGTATTTT. The encoded protein is CASSFQQGAWIDTQYF. The chain has TRBV5-1 and TRBJ2-3; 9 bases line up with TRBD1. Trimming cost V 2 bases and J 5 bases; bases outside gene matches: 9. Germline CDR1 is SGHRS and CDR2 is YFSETQ. The CDR3 is 16 amino acids. Based on the CDR3 plus reference TRBV5-1 and TRBJ2-3, the full variable domain is KAGVTQTPRYLIKTRGQQVTLSCSPISGHRSVSWYQQTPGQGLQFLFEYFSETQRNKGNFPGRFSGRQFSNSRSEMNVSTLELGDSALYLCASSFQQGAWIDTQYFGPGTRLTVL.

This sequence joins TRBV19 and TRBJ1-2; 8 bases line up with TRBD1. The germline CDR1 and CDR2 sequences are LNHDA and SQIVND (reference sequence). The junction had 13 bases not matched to a gene; V was cut back by 7 bases and J by 0 bases. The CDR3 contains 17 residues. CDR3 DNA: TGTGCCAGTAACACTCGTCAGGGGGCCGGCACTAACTATGGCTACACCTTC. Translating gives CASNTRQGAGTNYGYTF.

The rearrangement joins TRBV7-2 to TRBJ1-3; no firm D call. CDR3 length: 14 amino acids. The V and J ends lost 0 bases and 0 bases respectively, with 3 bases between them. Germline loops: CDR1 SGHTA, CDR2 FQGNSA. CDR3 in amino acids: CASSLASSGNTIYF. DNA for the CDR3: TGTGCCAGCAGCTTAGCTAGCTCTGGAAACACCATATATTTT.

The rearrangement links TRBV9 to TRBJ1-2; D remains ambiguous. The germline V and J ends were trimmed by 3 bases and 4 bases, with 10 bases remaining between them. This CDR3 comprises 13 residues. Per the germline V gene, CDR1 is SGDLS and CDR2 is YYNGEE. The CDR3 spells CASSAVLLYGYTF. The CDR3 DNA reads as TGTGCCAGCAGCGCGGTACTCCTCTATGGCTACACCTTC.

The V call is TRBV2, the J call TRBJ2-3; 10 bases agree with TRBD2. V shed 2 bases and J 5 bases; nucleotides not matched to a gene: 4. Germline CDR1 reads SNHLY; CDR2 reads FYNNEI. The CDR3 is made up of 15 amino acids. The CDR3 region is CASSELAGEIDTQYF. In DNA form, the CDR3 reads TGTGCCAGCAGTGAACTAGCGGGAGAGATAGATACGCAGTATTTT.

The chain joins TRBV6-5 to TRBJ1-1; 9 nucleotides align to TRBD1. V lost 1 base and J lost 1; bases outside the gene matches: 1. Germline loops: CDR1 MNHEY, CDR2 SVGAGI. The CDR3 loop spans 15 amino acids. CDR3 nucleotide sequence: TGTGCCAGCAGTTACTGGGGACAGGGGAACACTGAAGCTTTCTTT. Encoded protein: CASSYWGQGNTEAFF.

V gene TRBV2 combines with J gene TRBJ1-3, with unresolved D. The ends were cut back, 6 bases at V and 0 bases at J, with 9 bases in the middle. This CDR3 is built from 14 residues. Germline CDR1 SNHLY, CDR2 FYNNEI. The CDR3 DNA reads as TGTGCCAGCAGATACAGAGTCTCTGGAAACACCATATATTTT. Translating gives CASRYRVSGNTIYF.

As DNA, the CDR3 is TGTGCCAGCAGCGAGAGAAAGAGCTCCTATAATTCACCCCTCCACTTT. Encoded protein: CASSERKSSYNSPLHF. This chain connects TRBV9 to TRBJ1-6; D is ambiguous. Germline V CDR1 and CDR2: SGDLS, YYNGEE. V lost 3 bases to trimming and J lost 0 bases, with 10 bases between them. This CDR3 comprises 16 residues.

The rearrangement joins TRBV7-3 to TRBJ1-1, with D unresolved. The CDR3 is 13 amino acids. Germline V lookup: CDR1 SGHTA, CDR2 FQGTGA. Trimming pared 4 bases from V and 4 bases from J, leaving 10 bases between. The CDR3 is CASSYGPSTEAFF. The CDR3 bases are TGTGCCAGCAGCTATGGCCCCAGCACTGAAGCTTTCTTT. Using reference TRBV7-3 and TRBJ1-1 for the parts outside the CDR3, the full variable domain is GAGVSQTPSNKVTEKGKYVELRCDPISGHTALYWYRQSLGQGPEFLIYFQGTGAADDSGLPNDRFFAVRPEGSVSTLKIQRTERGDSAVYLCASSYGPSTEAFFGQGTRLTVV.

The CDR3 DNA reads TGTGCCTGGAGCCCAGAGGGGGCGATCTATGGCTACACCTTC. It encodes CAWSPEGAIYGYTF. The genes are TRBV30 and TRBJ1-2, with TRBD1 matching 7 bases. Germline assignment: CDR1 GTSNPN and CDR2 SVGIG (reference sequence). Trimming removed 3 bases from V and 4 bases from J; junction bases left unmatched: 8. There are 14 residues in the CDR3.

The chain couples TRBV28 to TRBJ1-3; D not resolved. V shed 4 bases and J shed 6 bases, with 7 bases lying between them. Per germline, CDR1 MDHEN and CDR2 SYDVKM. CDR3 length: 12 residues. CDR3 amino acids: CASSSTENTIYF. As DNA, the CDR3 is TGTGCCAGCAGTTCCACAGAAAACACCATATATTTT. The full variable domain, completed using reference TRBV28 and TRBJ1-3, is DVKVTQSSRYLVKRTGEKVFLECVQDMDHENMFWYRQDPGLGLRLIYFSYDVKMKEKGDIPEGYSVSREKKERFSLILESASTNQTSMYLCASSSTENTIYFGEGSWLTVV.

The V gene is TRBV7-3, the J gene TRBJ2-3; 10 bases match TRBD2. Germline values: CDR1 SGHTA, CDR2 FQGTGA. With V trimmed by 5 bases and J by 4 bases, 6 bases remained unmatched. This CDR3 contains 15 residues. The CDR3 loop reads CASSKSGTSADTQYF. The CDR3 coding sequence is TGTGCCAGCAGCAAAAGTGGGACTAGCGCAGATACGCAGTATTTT.

The chain employs TRBV15 and TRBJ2-1, with 8 bases matching TRBD1. CDR3 length: 15 residues. Losses at the gene ends were 3 bases for V and 6 bases for J; bases not matched to a gene: 7. Germline-derived CDR1 and CDR2 are LNHNV and YYDKDF (reference sequence). CDR3 coding DNA: TGTGCCACCAGCAGTCAACAGGGGGTCACCAATGAGCAGTTCTTC. Translation gives CATSSQQGVTNEQFF.

This CDR3 is CASSLYNEQFF. The DNA of the CDR3 is TGTGCCAGCAGTCTGTACAATGAGCAGTTCTTC. J is TRBJ2-1 and V is TRBV28, with unresolved D. Germline V gene data show CDR1 as MDHEN and CDR2 as SYDVKM. The V end lost 5 bases, the J end lost 4 bases, and 3 bases lay between the germline ends. The CDR3 runs to 11 residues.

There are a few counts of this clone. V is TRBV10-3 and J is TRBJ2-6; a weak D match, TRBD1 (5 bases). Germline-derived CDR1 and CDR2 are ENHRY and SYGVKD. Deletions cut 10 bases from V and 0 bases from J, with 13 bases between. This CDR3 has 15 amino acids. The CDR3 DNA sequence: TGTGCCACCTGGGGCACCTCCTCTGGGGCCAACGTCCTGACTTTC. The encoded protein is CATWGTSSGANVLTF.

V gene TRBV14 combines with J gene TRBJ2-1; tentative D call: TRBD2 (5 bases). Trimming cost V 6 bases and J 4 bases, with 16 bases left between them. Germline assignment: CDR1 SGHDN and CDR2 FVKESK. CDR3 size: 15 residues. The CDR3 region has the DNA TGTGCCAGCAGTCGACCGGGAATTTTTTACAATGAGCAGTTCTTC. Amino acids: CASSRPGIFYNEQFF.

The gene calls are TRBV4-3 and TRBJ2-4, with D possibly being TRBD2 (6 bases). With 0 bases removed from V and 5 bases from J, the gap between germline ends came to 11 bases. Germline-derived CDR1 and CDR2 are LGHNA and YSLEER. The CDR3 length is 15 residues. CDR3 residues: CASSQEGGRENIQYF. CDR3 sequence (DNA): TGCGCCAGCAGCCAAGAGGGGGGTCGGGAAAACATTCAGTACTTC.

This chain links TRBV29-1 with TRBJ2-1, with 11 bases aligning to TRBD2. V gave up 7 bases and J gave up 7 bases; unmatched junction bases: 9. Looked up from germline, CDR1 is SQVTM and CDR2 is ANQGSEA. This CDR3 region has 14 residues. This chain's CDR3 is CSAPGTSGRNEQFF. The CDR3 DNA reads TGCAGCGCTCCCGGGACTAGCGGCCGGAATGAGCAGTTCTTC.